The rows below give T cell receptor beta chains drawn from one sample of a study of shared clonotypes between healthy human individuals. TCRdb's copy holds only in-frame clones and misses some; the assay was immunoSEQ multiplex PCR. The repertoire includes hundreds of thousands of clones, around 96% of them detected once, and over 0.095% sits in the top ten. The sequenced sample was naive CD8+ T cells sorted from blood. All receptors come from a woman aged 25 to 45 in good health. CDR3s include the opening cysteine and the closing phenylalanine or tryptophan. Fields, in order: J gene, clone size, V gene, D gene, CDR3 protein, CDR3 DNA. A D gene is named only where the DNA matches it firmly. Some rows have no size entry. The others give once, few or many, or a class for an expanded clone.

j_call: TRBJ1-1; clone_size: -; v_call: TRBV10-3; d_call: TRBD1; cdr3_aa: CAISEPGTDPEAFF; cdr3_nt: TGTGCCATCAGTGAGCCCGGGACAGACCCTGAAGCTTTCTTT
j_call: TRBJ2-2; clone_size: -; v_call: TRBV7-9; d_call: -; cdr3_aa: CASSSRDDNTGELFF; cdr3_nt: TGTGCCAGCAGCTCGCGGGACGATAACACCGGGGAGCTGTTTTTT
j_call: TRBJ2-4; clone_size: -; v_call: TRBV19; d_call: -; cdr3_aa: CARGNIQYF; cdr3_nt: TGTGCCCGCGGAAACATTCAGTACTTC
j_call: TRBJ1-5; clone_size: -; v_call: TRBV7-9; d_call: -; cdr3_aa: CASSLDGQPQHF; cdr3_nt: TGTGCCAGCAGCTTAGACGGACAGCCCCAGCATTTT
j_call: TRBJ1-2; clone_size: -; v_call: TRBV13; d_call: -; cdr3_aa: CASSLALGGYTF; cdr3_nt: TGTGCCAGCAGCTTAGCCCTAGGAGGCTACACCTTC
j_call: TRBJ2-7; clone_size: -; v_call: TRBV9; d_call: TRBD2; cdr3_aa: CASSQGLAGEQYF; cdr3_nt: TGTGCCAGCAGCCAGGGACTAGCTGGCGAGCAGTACTTC
j_call: TRBJ2-7; clone_size: -; v_call: TRBV5-1; d_call: -; cdr3_aa: CASRTGTAGGYEQYF; cdr3_nt: TGCGCCAGCAGAACCGGGACGGCCGGTGGGTACGAGCAGTACTTC
j_call: TRBJ1-1; clone_size: -; v_call: TRBV4-1; d_call: -; cdr3_aa: CASSPTPLVDEEAFF; cdr3_nt: TGCGCCAGCAGCCCCACCCCCTTGGTCGATGAGGAAGCTTTCTTT
j_call: TRBJ2-1; clone_size: -; v_call: TRBV27; d_call: -; cdr3_aa: CASSGELSWFF; cdr3_nt: TGTGCCAGCAGTGGGGAACTATCCTGGTTCTTC
j_call: TRBJ1-2; clone_size: -; v_call: TRBV29-1; d_call: TRBD1; cdr3_aa: CSVGQRDRVNYGYTF; cdr3_nt: TGCAGCGTTGGCCAAAGGGACAGGGTGAACTATGGCTACACCTTC
j_call: TRBJ2-7; clone_size: -; v_call: TRBV9; d_call: -; cdr3_aa: CASSVVAGESEQYF; cdr3_nt: TGTGCCAGCAGCGTAGTAGCCGGGGAGTCCGAGCAGTACTTC
j_call: TRBJ2-7; clone_size: -; v_call: TRBV11-2; d_call: -; cdr3_aa: CASSPGDPYEQYF; cdr3_nt: TGTGCCAGCAGCCCGGGAGACCCCTACGAGCAGTACTTC
j_call: TRBJ1-4; clone_size: -; v_call: TRBV11-1; d_call: -; cdr3_aa: CASSLSWRTNEKLFF; cdr3_nt: TGTGCCAGCAGCTTATCGTGGCGTACGAATGAAAAACTGTTTTTT
j_call: TRBJ2-3; clone_size: -; v_call: TRBV7-6; d_call: -; cdr3_aa: CASSAYETDTQYF; cdr3_nt: TGTGCCAGCAGCGCCTACGAGACAGATACGCAGTATTTT
j_call: TRBJ1-1; clone_size: -; v_call: TRBV18; d_call: -; cdr3_aa: CASQLEALNTEAFF; cdr3_nt: TGTGCCAGCCAATTGGAGGCACTGAACACTGAAGCTTTCTTT
j_call: TRBJ2-1; clone_size: -; v_call: TRBV9; d_call: TRBD1; cdr3_aa: CASSSPGTEAYNEQFF; cdr3_nt: TGTGCCAGCAGCTCTCCCGGGACAGAGGCCTACAATGAGCAGTTCTTC
j_call: TRBJ2-7; clone_size: -; v_call: TRBV2; d_call: TRBD2; cdr3_aa: CASGQETSGRPYEQYF; cdr3_nt: TGTGCCAGCGGACAGGAAACTAGCGGGCGACCTTACGAGCAGTACTTC
j_call: TRBJ1-5; clone_size: once; v_call: TRBV2; d_call: TRBD1; cdr3_aa: CASRKETGGRQPQHF; cdr3_nt: TGTGCCAGCCGCAAAGAGACAGGGGGCCGTCAGCCCCAGCATTTT
j_call: TRBJ1-1; clone_size: -; v_call: TRBV5-6; d_call: -; cdr3_aa: CASSWGGLDTEAFF; cdr3_nt: TGTGCCAGCAGCTGGGGGGGATTGGACACTGAAGCTTTCTTT
j_call: TRBJ1-1; clone_size: -; v_call: TRBV4-1; d_call: TRBD1; cdr3_aa: CASSQGLGTGNTEAFF; cdr3_nt: TGCGCCAGCAGCCAAGGACTGGGGACAGGGAACACTGAAGCTTTCTTT
j_call: TRBJ1-2; clone_size: once; v_call: TRBV5-8; d_call: -; cdr3_aa: CASSLYTVGGYTF; cdr3_nt: TGTGCCAGCAGCTTGTACACAGTGGGTGGCTACACCTTC
j_call: TRBJ1-1; clone_size: -; v_call: TRBV27; d_call: -; cdr3_aa: CASSLSIGTPNWGTEAFF; cdr3_nt: TGTGCCAGCAGTTTATCGATTGGGACCCCCAATTGGGGCACTGAAGCTTTCTTT
j_call: TRBJ1-1; clone_size: -; v_call: TRBV13; d_call: TRBD1; cdr3_aa: CASSLGGTDAFF; cdr3_nt: TGTGCCAGCAGCTTGGGAGGGACAGACGCTTTCTTT
j_call: TRBJ2-7; clone_size: -; v_call: TRBV5-4; d_call: TRBD2; cdr3_aa: CASSLGPTSGRNEQYF; cdr3_nt: TGTGCCAGCAGCTTGGGCCCTACTAGCGGGCGAAACGAGCAGTACTTC
j_call: TRBJ1-2; clone_size: -; v_call: TRBV6-6; d_call: -; cdr3_aa: CASTAAGYYGYTF; cdr3_nt: TGTGCCAGCACGGCCGCAGGGTACTATGGCTACACCTTC
j_call: TRBJ2-5; clone_size: -; v_call: TRBV30; d_call: -; cdr3_aa: CAWSPDGLQETQYF; cdr3_nt: TGTGCCTGGAGTCCGGACGGACTCCAAGAGACCCAGTACTTC
j_call: TRBJ2-3; clone_size: -; v_call: TRBV7-6; d_call: TRBD2; cdr3_aa: CASSFLYPTSGASTDTQYF; cdr3_nt: TGTGCCAGCAGCTTTTTGTACCCAACTAGCGGGGCAAGCACAGATACGCAGTATTTT
j_call: TRBJ2-2; clone_size: -; v_call: TRBV5-4; d_call: TRBD2; cdr3_aa: CASSLKLSGRAENTGELFF; cdr3_nt: TGTGCCAGCAGCTTGAAGCTTAGCGGGAGGGCGGAGAACACCGGGGAGCTGTTTTTT
j_call: TRBJ2-1; clone_size: once; v_call: TRBV9; d_call: -; cdr3_aa: CASSLPTGTYNEQFF; cdr3_nt: TGTGCCAGCAGCCTCCCGACGGGGACTTATAATGAGCAGTTCTTC
j_call: TRBJ2-7; clone_size: -; v_call: TRBV15; d_call: -; cdr3_aa: CATSSVGGDPQKNYEQYF; cdr3_nt: TGTGCCACCAGCAGCGTAGGCGGGGACCCGCAAAAGAACTACGAGCAGTACTTC
j_call: TRBJ1-5; clone_size: -; v_call: TRBV27; d_call: -; cdr3_aa: CASSLGRFAPQHF; cdr3_nt: TGTGCCAGCAGTTTAGGCAGGTTTGCGCCCCAGCATTTT
j_call: TRBJ2-3; clone_size: -; v_call: TRBV27; d_call: -; cdr3_aa: CASRSGFYGTDTQYF; cdr3_nt: TGTGCCAGCAGGTCGGGGTTTTACGGCACAGATACGCAGTATTTT
j_call: TRBJ2-7; clone_size: -; v_call: TRBV27; d_call: -; cdr3_aa: CASRNSSSSYEQYF; cdr3_nt: TGTGCCAGCAGGAATTCCTCAAGCTCCTACGAGCAGTACTTC
j_call: TRBJ1-1; clone_size: -; v_call: TRBV6-4; d_call: -; cdr3_aa: CASSATGHGTEAFF; cdr3_nt: TGTGCCAGCAGTGCCACGGGACACGGGACTGAAGCTTTCTTT
j_call: TRBJ2-7; clone_size: -; v_call: TRBV11-2; d_call: -; cdr3_aa: CASSLVSPWGYEQYF; cdr3_nt: TGTGCCAGCAGCTTAGTTTCGCCGTGGGGGTACGAGCAGTACTTC
j_call: TRBJ1-5; clone_size: -; v_call: TRBV2; d_call: TRBD1; cdr3_aa: CASGGVGSQGVSQPQHF; cdr3_nt: TGTGCCAGCGGCGGAGTGGGATCACAGGGGGTTAGTCAGCCCCAGCATTTT
j_call: TRBJ2-7; clone_size: -; v_call: TRBV27; d_call: -; cdr3_aa: CASSLWGSSYEQYF; cdr3_nt: TGTGCCAGCAGTTTATGGGGTAGCTCCTACGAGCAGTACTTC
j_call: TRBJ2-7; clone_size: -; v_call: TRBV27; d_call: -; cdr3_aa: CASSLLPPGLSSYEQYF; cdr3_nt: TGTGCCAGCAGTCTCCTACCACCGGGACTTAGCTCGTACGAGCAGTACTTC
j_call: TRBJ2-5; clone_size: -; v_call: TRBV2; d_call: -; cdr3_aa: CASSPGPQETQYF; cdr3_nt: TGTGCCAGCAGTCCCGGGCCCCAAGAGACCCAGTACTTC
j_call: TRBJ2-7; clone_size: -; v_call: TRBV4-1; d_call: TRBD2; cdr3_aa: CASSPGGDGYEQYF; cdr3_nt: TGCGCCAGCAGCCCGGGAGGGGACGGCTACGAGCAGTACTTC
j_call: TRBJ2-1; clone_size: -; v_call: TRBV9; d_call: TRBD1; cdr3_aa: CASSINRGPYNEQFF; cdr3_nt: TGTGCCAGCAGTATAAACAGGGGACCCTACAATGAGCAGTTCTTC
j_call: TRBJ2-2; clone_size: -; v_call: TRBV7-3; d_call: TRBD1; cdr3_aa: CASSLRTGGYDAGELFF; cdr3_nt: TGTGCCAGCAGCTTAAGGACAGGGGGATACGACGCCGGGGAGCTGTTTTTT
j_call: TRBJ2-7; clone_size: few; v_call: TRBV4-1; d_call: -; cdr3_aa: CASSQDGGTYEQYF; cdr3_nt: TGCGCCAGCAGCCAAGATGGCGGGACCTACGAGCAGTACTTC
j_call: TRBJ2-7; clone_size: -; v_call: TRBV7-9; d_call: -; cdr3_aa: CASSLARGEQYF; cdr3_nt: TGTGCCAGCAGCTTAGCTCGGGGCGAGCAGTACTTC
j_call: TRBJ2-5; clone_size: -; v_call: TRBV4-2; d_call: TRBD2; cdr3_aa: CASSLNGAREQYF; cdr3_nt: TGTGCCAGCAGCCTAAACGGGGCGCGGGAGCAGTACTTC
j_call: TRBJ1-5; clone_size: -; v_call: TRBV6-5; d_call: -; cdr3_aa: CASSGWGQPQHF; cdr3_nt: TGTGCCAGCAGTGGGTGGGGTCAGCCCCAGCATTTT
j_call: TRBJ1-5; clone_size: -; v_call: TRBV7-9; d_call: -; cdr3_aa: CASSLDREPQHF; cdr3_nt: TGTGCCAGCAGCTTAGATCGGGAGCCCCAGCATTTT
j_call: TRBJ1-4; clone_size: -; v_call: TRBV28; d_call: -; cdr3_aa: CASSALEMYEKLFF; cdr3_nt: TGTGCCAGCAGTGCGTTGGAAATGTACGAAAAACTGTTTTTT
j_call: TRBJ1-5; clone_size: -; v_call: TRBV21-1; d_call: -; cdr3_aa: CAPSRVVREPRPQHF; cdr3_nt: TGTGCCCCAAGCAGAGTAGTGCGGGAGCCCCGGCCCCAGCATTTT
j_call: TRBJ2-7; clone_size: -; v_call: TRBV5-1; d_call: -; cdr3_aa: CASSLASSYEQYF; cdr3_nt: TGCGCCAGCAGCTTGGCTAGCTCCTACGAGCAGTACTTC
j_call: TRBJ2-1; clone_size: -; v_call: TRBV5-4; d_call: TRBD2; cdr3_aa: CASSFPMAGGIHNEQFF; cdr3_nt: TGTGCCAGCAGCTTTCCAATGGCGGGAGGCATCCACAATGAGCAGTTCTTC
j_call: TRBJ2-7; clone_size: -; v_call: TRBV27; d_call: TRBD1; cdr3_aa: CASRGTGTYEQYF; cdr3_nt: TGTGCCAGCAGGGGGACAGGGACCTACGAGCAGTACTTC
j_call: TRBJ2-7; clone_size: -; v_call: TRBV5-4; d_call: -; cdr3_aa: CASSLGNYEQYF; cdr3_nt: TGTGCCAGCAGCTTGGGGAACTACGAGCAGTACTTC
j_call: TRBJ2-3; clone_size: -; v_call: TRBV9; d_call: -; cdr3_aa: CASGSGTSTDTQYF; cdr3_nt: TGTGCCAGCGGGTCTGGGACTAGCACAGATACGCAGTATTTT